What follows are 18 T cell receptor beta chains derived from one specimen sequenced in a study of neurological immune-mediated disorders (dated by TCRdb to about 2019). The sample's time point label, in plain terms: technical triplicate 1. Libraries were built with 5' RACE. TCRdb names Illumina HiSeq 2500 as the instrument used. Using fastp trimming at Q25 and MiXCR clonotype assembly, TCRdb reanalyzed the public sequencing data and kept in-frame beta chains. Each entry is one CDR3 protein sequence, shown with its most common DNA and genes. For this sample there are around 37,000 distinct CDR3 sequences; more than 9.5% appear just once. The ten largest clones take up around 3.9% of the sample. Sequencing was performed on PBMCs. The receptor source for this set is a man aged 60 to 69 with HTLV-1-associated myelopathy (HAM/TSP).

Many counts were recorded for this clonotype. V is TRBV4-1 and J is TRBJ2-1, with 12 nucleotides matching TRBD1. Germline trimming cut 3 bases from V and 7 bases from J; bases unmatched to any gene: 7. The CDR3 sequence is 16 residues long. The germline CDR1 and CDR2 sequences are MGHRA and YSYEKL. The CDR3 loop is CASSQVGQGAGNEQFF. DNA for the CDR3: TGCGCCAGCAGCCAGGTGGGACAGGGGGCTGGGAATGAGCAGTTCTTC.

This clonotype showed up many times. The rearrangement links TRBV10-3 to TRBJ2-5; a weak D match, TRBD2 (7 bases). The CDR3 is 14 residues long. The V and J ends lost 6 bases and 3 bases respectively, with 14 bases between them. The germline V gene encodes CDR1 ENHRY and CDR2 SYGVKD. The CDR3 DNA reads as TGTGCCATCAGCCGCCAAGGGGGGGAAGAGACCCAGTACTTC. Amino acids: CAISRQGGEETQYF.

This clonotype was detected ten times or more. The genes are TRBV9 and TRBJ2-1; TRBD1 or TRBD2 may be the D gene (5 bases each). V was trimmed by 4 bases and J by 5 bases, leaving 22 bases between them. The CDR3 has 17 residues. CDR1 SGDLS and CDR2 YYNGEE come from the germline V gene. The CDR3 is CASSPLNGASRDNEQFF. CDR3 bases: TGTGCCAGCAGCCCTTTGAATGGGGCTAGCAGAGACAATGAGCAGTTCTTC.

This clonotype was counted a few times. J is TRBJ2-7 and V is TRBV20-1; TRBD1 agrees at 8 bases. This CDR3 comprises 13 residues. Losses at the gene ends were 5 bases for V and 6 bases for J; bases not matched to a gene: 9. In germline, CDR1 is DFQATT, CDR2 SNEGSKA (reference sequence). CDR3 loop: CSAGQGSVREQYF. The CDR3 DNA is TGCAGTGCTGGACAGGGATCCGTGCGCGAGCAGTACTTC.

This chain joins TRBV5-1 and TRBJ2-1; D remains ambiguous. The germline V and J ends were trimmed by 2 bases and 6 bases, with 12 bases remaining between them. The CDR3 is 14 amino acids. Germline V gene lookup returns CDR1 SGHRS and CDR2 YFSETQ. The CDR3 DNA sequence: TGCGCCAGCAGCTTTCTGGTGGGCGCCAATGAGCAGTTCTTC. Translated: CASSFLVGANEQFF.

This clonotype was counted a single time. V usage is TRBV20-1 and J usage is TRBJ2-7, with 7 bases lining up with TRBD2. The CDR3 covers 18 residues. The ends lost 2 bases at V and 0 bases at J; junction bases unmatched: 16. Looked up from germline, CDR1 is DFQATT and CDR2 is SNEGSKA (reference sequence). The CDR3 sequence: CSARTNLGRGLGSYEQYF. The DNA for the CDR3 is TGCAGTGCTAGAACCAATCTAGGGAGGGGTTTGGGCTCCTACGAGCAGTACTTC.

There are many counts of this clonotype. The chain has TRBV6-5 and TRBJ1-2; possibly TRBD1 for D (6 bases). Germline V gene data show CDR1 as MNHEY and CDR2 as SVGAGI. V lost 2 bases to trimming and J lost 8 bases, with 27 bases between them. CDR3 length: 18 amino acids. The CDR3 protein is CASSYTYTTGIWERGYTF. Written as DNA, the CDR3 is TGTGCCAGCAGTTACACTTATACTACAGGGATCTGGGAGCGCGGCTACACCTTC.

The gene calls are TRBV27 and TRBJ1-6, with a tentative D call TRBD1 (5 bases). The CDR3 has 16 residues. Germline lookup yields CDR1 MNHEY and CDR2 SMNVEV (reference sequence). Trimming removed 4 bases from V and 7 bases from J, with 17 bases in between. CDR3 nucleotide sequence: TGTGCCAGCAGTTCAGGACATGGGTCATGGAATTCACCCCTCCACTTT. As protein: CASSSGHGSWNSPLHF.

This clonotype was seen ten or more times. J is TRBJ2-6 and V is TRBV20-1, with TRBD1 matching over 8 bases. CDR3 length: 16 amino acids. Trimming removed 6 bases from V and 2 bases from J; junction bases left unmatched: 9. CDR1 and CDR2 (germline): DFQATT, SNEGSKA (reference sequence). Here the CDR3 reads CSAYGQGGAGANVLTF. The CDR3 coding sequence is TGCAGTGCCTATGGACAGGGAGGAGCTGGGGCCAACGTCCTGACTTTC.

This clonotype was counted many times. The CDR3 region is CSARVVYNEQFF. The CDR3 nucleotides are TGCAGTGCTAGAGTCGTTTACAATGAGCAGTTCTTC. The chain couples TRBV20-1 to TRBJ2-1, with D unclear. Looked up from germline, CDR1 is DFQATT and CDR2 is SNEGSKA (reference sequence). The CDR3 length is 12 residues. Trimming removed 1 base from V and 4 bases from J, with 5 bases in between.

Ten or more counts support this clonotype. The chain couples TRBV10-3 to TRBJ2-1; no clear D. Germline CDR1 is ENHRY and CDR2 is SYGVKD. Trimming left V 4 bases short and J 6 bases short, with 13 bases between. CDR3 length: 14 amino acids. The chain's CDR3 is CAISVEPGPNEQFF. The CDR3 DNA is TGTGCCATCAGTGTAGAGCCGGGCCCCAATGAGCAGTTCTTC.

This clonotype occurred a few times. The chain recombines TRBV20-1 with TRBJ1-2; D not resolved. Germline assignment: CDR1 DFQATT and CDR2 SNEGSKA (reference sequence). This CDR3 has 12 residues. V was shortened by 1 base and J by 7 bases, with 10 bases between the two germline ends. The chain's CDR3 is CSARGAELGYTF. The CDR3 coding sequence is TGCAGTGCTAGAGGGGCAGAGCTTGGCTACACCTTC.

This clonotype was counted many times. V and J are TRBV6-1 and TRBJ1-3; D is ambiguous. This CDR3 has 11 amino acids. Germline V gives CDR1 MNHNS, CDR2 SASEGT. V lost 8 bases and J lost 3, with 5 bases in between. The CDR3 DNA follows: TGTGCCAGCGGTTTTGGAAACACCATATATTTT. Protein sequence: CASGFGNTIYF.

The chain uses TRBV5-1 and TRBJ2-5; 8 nucleotides agree with TRBD2. CDR1 and CDR2 from the germline V gene are SGHRS and YFSETQ. V was pared by 4 bases and J by 1 base, with 12 bases of the junction left unmatched. The CDR3 has 17 amino acids. Here the CDR3 DNA reads TGCGCCAGCAGCCGTGGAAAACTAGCGGAAATCCAAGAGACCCAGTACTTC. Translation gives CASSRGKLAEIQETQYF.

This clonotype was detected many times. The chain has TRBV5-6 and TRBJ1-2; D is uncertain. Trimming pared 5 bases from V and 5 bases from J, leaving 13 bases between. CDR3 length: 13 amino acids. Germline values: CDR1 SGHDT, CDR2 YYEEEE. In nucleotides, the CDR3 is TGTGCCAGCAGTTCGGACTTTGGGTATGGCTACACCTTC. It codes for CASSSDFGYGYTF.

Ten or more counts support this clonotype. V is TRBV20-1 and J is TRBJ2-5; D is undetermined. V lost 7 bases and J 1 base, leaving 10 bases between the germline ends. CDR1 is DFQATT, CDR2 SNEGSKA, per germline (reference sequence). There are 12 residues in the CDR3. The CDR3 nucleotides read TGCAGTGGTACTGGCCCCCAAGAGACCCAGTACTTC. Encoded protein: CSGTGPQETQYF.

This clonotype was picked up many times. The chain uses TRBV15 and TRBJ2-5; maybe TRBD2 (6 bases). Germline-derived CDR1 and CDR2 are LNHNV and YYDKDF (reference sequence). V was cut by 0 bases and J by 5 bases, with 13 bases left in between. The length of the CDR3 is 15 residues. The DNA of the CDR3 is TGTGCCACCAGCAGAGATTGGAGGGGCGGGGAGACCCAGTACTTC. It codes for CATSRDWRGGETQYF.

This clonotype came up many times. V usage is TRBV11-2 and J usage is TRBJ2-2; D gene unclear. This CDR3 contains 14 residues. V was shortened by 5 bases and J by 0 bases, with 7 bases between the two germline ends. Per germline, CDR1 SGHAT and CDR2 FQNNGV. The CDR3: CASSPLTNTGELFF. CDR3 bases: TGTGCCAGCAGCCCCTTGACGAACACCGGGGAGCTGTTTTTT.